The present T cell receptor beta chain was sequenced within a study of spatial heterogeneity in lung cancer. On the study more broadly: Consistently, beta-chain sequences turned up in larger numbers than alpha-chain sequences did.

The CDR3 runs to 15 residues. Looked up from germline, CDR1 is GTSNPN and CDR2 is SVGIG (reference sequence). Trimming left V 1 base short and J 7 bases short, with 17 bases between. The presence of a unique molecular identifier marked each TCR cDNA molecule. Via MiXCR, TCRdb re-called the 5' RACE reads, giving one row per CDR3 protein. The sample consists of 30,000 to 45,000 distinct CDR3 sequences, 5.2% of them appearing once. In this sample, this clonotype turned up many times. The time point was: sample taken at primary tumor resection. Whole RNA came from tumor, nontumor lung or frozen PBMC and was sequenced without being sorted. The donors, roughly 70 patients with untreated early-stage non-small cell lung cancer, provided the samples.

The sample was PBMCs, taken at surgery. This receptor was taken from a female donor with early-stage non-small cell lung cancer. V usage is TRBV30 and J usage is TRBJ1-5, with D maybe TRBD1 (5 bases). CDR3 nucleotide sequence: TGTGCCTGGAGTGACCTTTCGGGGCTCGACCAGCCCCAGCATTTT. As protein: CAWSDLSGLDQPQHF.